A single sample gave rise to the 3 T cell receptor beta chains below, sequenced in a study of blood T cell repertoires in COVID-19. Method: immunoSEQ multiplex PCR; TCRdb's copy keeps in-frame clones and lacks some. Altogether roughly 330,000 clones are present, 89% being singletons, with the ten largest covering 5% to 7.5%. The sequencing sample was made of peripheral blood. These receptors all stem from a man between 18 and 35 years old who had recovered from COVID-19.

The rearrangement joins TRBV7-9 to TRBJ2-5; 9 bases map to TRBD2. Germline CDR1 SEHNR, CDR2 FQNEAQ (reference sequence). The CDR3 length is 19 residues. The V segment lost 0 bases and the J segment 4 bases; nucleotides outside the gene matches: 15. CDR3 in amino acids: CASSLAGASGTKYRETQYF. CDR3 nucleotide sequence: TGTGCCAGCAGCTTAGCGGGGGCTAGCGGGACAAAATATAGAGAGACCCAGTACTTC.

Worth noting for this clone: The sample contains more than one DNA sequence encoding this CDR3. The chain carries TRBV18 and TRBJ2-1, with 9 bases matching TRBD2. The ends lost 2 bases at V and 4 bases at J; junction bases unmatched: 6. CDR1 and CDR2 (germline): KGHSH, LQKENI. The CDR3 extends over 16 amino acids. The CDR3 nucleotides are TGTGCCAGCTCACCAGGGTTAGCGGGAGTGTACAATGAGCAGTTCTTC. Its protein product is CASSPGLAGVYNEQFF.

The chain's CDR3 is CASSTDHRGPQHF. The CDR3 DNA reads as TGTGCCAGCAGCACGGACCACCGGGGGCCCCAGCATTTT. The chain recombines TRBV9 with TRBJ1-5; D ambiguous. This CDR3 contains 13 residues. The germline CDR1 and CDR2 sequences are SGDLS and YYNGEE. V lost 4 bases and J lost 9, with 14 bases in between.